The present T cell receptor beta chain was sequenced within a study of response to subunit inactivated influenza vaccine. This CDR3 is 14 amino acids long. Trimming took off 1 base at V and 10 bases at J, with 11 bases between the two ends. Germline V gene data show CDR1 as MGHDK and CDR2 as SYGVNS. TCRdb ran MiXCR on the RT-PCR reads and lists one entry per CDR3 protein. The sample contains 150,000 to 200,000 distinct CDR3 sequences, roughly 10% of which appear only once. This clonotype was observed at least ten times. Its matching antigen is unknown. Study-level points and caveats: There was a suggestion from the authors that each seasonal influenza vaccination recruits few new T cells.

The TCR sequence derives from a man aged 50 to 59 who received an inactivated influenza vaccine. The specimen was non-naive T cells sorted from PBMCs, collected roughly 45 days after vaccination. This chain links TRBV25-1 with TRBJ1-6; D gene uncertain. The CDR3 loop reads CASSESPHSSPLHF. The CDR3 region has the DNA TGTGCCAGCAGTGAATCCCCCCATTCATCACCCCTCCACTTT.